These 20 T cell receptor beta chains came from one sample sequenced in a study of cytomegalovirus exposure and HLA in healthy donors. The PCR used 60 Vbeta and 13 Jbeta primers. TCRdb keeps only in-frame clones here, not all; method: immunoSEQ multiplex PCR. The table lists over 100,000 clones, more than 60% of them singletons. What was sequenced was PBMCs. These receptors were obtained from a woman in her thirties or forties in good health and CMV-seropositive.

The V gene is TRBV7-9, the J gene TRBJ2-5, with D possibly TRBD2 on 7 matching bases. Trimming took 3 bases from V and 5 from J, leaving 13 bases between them. The CDR3 covers 14 residues. Germline CDR1 is SEHNR and CDR2 is FQNEAQ (reference sequence). CDR3 coding DNA: TGTGCCAGCAGCTTGGCCAGGGGAGGGGAGACCCAGTACTTC. Amino acids: CASSLARGGETQYF. Full variable domain (missing parts from reference TRBV7-9 and TRBJ2-5): DTGVSQNPRHKITKRGQNVTFRCDPISEHNRLYWYRQTLGQGPEFLTYFQNEAQLEKSRLLSDRFSAERPKGSFSTLEIQRTEQGDSAMYLCASSLARGGETQYFGPGTRLLVL.

The rearrangement uses TRBV7-2 and TRBJ2-3; 13 positions match TRBD2. Germline assignment: CDR1 SGHTA and CDR2 FQGNSA. V was clipped by 5 bases and J by 0 bases; unmatched bases: 2. This CDR3 spans 16 amino acids. CDR3 nucleotides: TGTGCCAGCAGCCAACTAGCGGGGGGGAGCACAGATACGCAGTATTTT. It translates to CASSQLAGGSTDTQYF.

The V call is TRBV13, the J call TRBJ1-2; 12 nucleotides align to TRBD1. V shed 4 bases, J shed 2 bases, and the junction held 14 bases outside the gene matches. Germline assignment: CDR1 PRHDT and CDR2 FYEKMQ (reference sequence). The CDR3 extends over 19 amino acids. The CDR3 spells CASSSIGRGQGAMNYGYTF. Written as DNA, the CDR3 is TGTGCCAGCAGCTCCATAGGGCGGGGACAGGGGGCCATGAACTATGGCTACACCTTC.

The chain carries TRBV14 and TRBJ1-6; D ambiguous. The V end lost 5 bases, the J end lost 10 bases, and 12 bases lay between the germline ends. Germline V CDR1 and CDR2: SGHDN, FVKESK. The CDR3 contains 13 residues. CDR3 sequence (DNA): TGTGCCAGCAGCTTGAAGCCGAGATCACCCCTCCACTTT. Encoded protein: CASSLKPRSPLHF.

The gene calls are TRBV6-7 and TRBJ1-6, with 7 bases that match TRBD1. TRBV6-7 is known as an ORF, though its function is uncertain. With V trimmed by 4 bases and J by 7 bases, 7 bases remained unmatched. The CDR3 has 15 residues. The DNA for the CDR3 is TGTGCCAGCAGTTTCCTGGACAGGAGGAATTCACCCCTCCACTTT. Encoded protein: CASSFLDRRNSPLHF.

With regard to this clone: The junction differs from germline at one of its ends, possibly a read error. The chain joins TRBV7-7 to TRBJ2-5; 8 bases line up with TRBD2. In germline, CDR1 is SSHAT, CDR2 FNYEAQ (reference sequence). CDR3 length: 15 amino acids. The CDR3 loop reads CASSLVGTSAEAQYF. CDR3 DNA sequence: TGTGCTAGCAGCTTAGTTGGGACTAGTGCGGAGGCCCAGTACTTC.

Remarks on this clone: One end of the junction is discordant with germline, which a read error may explain. V usage is TRBV7-9 and J usage is TRBJ1-1; tentative D call: TRBD1 (6 bases). Germline V lookup: CDR1 SEHNR, CDR2 FQNEAQ (reference sequence). CDR3 length: 15 amino acids. CDR3 in DNA: TGTTCCAGCAGCTTAGCGGGGGGGCAGAACACTGAAGCTTTCTTT. Amino acid sequence: CSSSLAGGQNTEAFF.

The rearrangement uses TRBV7-2 and TRBJ2-3, with 8 bases that match TRBD1. Germline trimming cut 3 bases from V and 5 bases from J; bases unmatched to any gene: 7. Germline CDR1 is SGHTA and CDR2 is FQGNSA. This CDR3 has 15 amino acids. CDR3: CASSFETGVKDTQYF. The DNA for the CDR3 is TGTGCCAGCAGCTTTGAGACAGGGGTCAAAGATACGCAGTATTTT. The full variable domain, rest sourced from reference TRBV7-2 and TRBJ2-3, is GAGVSQSPSNKVTEKGKDVELRCDPISGHTALYWYRQSLGQGLEFLIYFQGNSAPDKSGLPSDRFSAERTGGSVSTLTIQRTQQEDSAVYLCASSFETGVKDTQYFGPGTRLTVL.

The chain links TRBV9 to TRBJ2-4; D may be TRBD1 (5 bases). The germline gives CDR1 SGDLS, CDR2 YYNGEE. Trimming shortened V by 4 bases and J by 6 bases, and 11 bases separated the two germline ends. This CDR3 has 13 residues. The CDR3 spells CASSPGQVNIQYF. For the CDR3, the DNA is TGTGCCAGCAGCCCAGGACAAGTAAACATTCAGTACTTC.

The chain combines TRBV7-6 with TRBJ2-6, with D perhaps TRBD1 (6 bases). Trimming took off 1 base at V and 0 bases at J, with 16 bases between the two ends. This CDR3 comprises 19 residues. Per germline, CDR1 SGHVS and CDR2 FNYEAQ. The CDR3: CASSLVSDRTSSGANVLTF. The CDR3 DNA reads as TGTGCCAGCAGCTTAGTTTCAGACAGGACAAGCTCTGGGGCCAACGTCCTGACTTTC. Together with reference TRBV7-6 and TRBJ2-6, the CDR3 gives the full variable domain: GAGVSQSPRYKVTKRGQDVALRCDPISGHVSLYWYRQALGQGPEFLTYFNYEAQQDKSGLPNDRFSAERPEGSISTLTIQRTEQRDSAMYRCASSLVSDRTSSGANVLTFGAGSRLTVL.

The chain combines TRBV6-1 with TRBJ2-1; tentative D call: TRBD1 (5 bases). CDR1 and CDR2 from the germline V gene are MNHNS and SASEGT. The CDR3 totals 14 residues. The ends were cut back, 7 bases at V and 3 bases at J, with 13 bases in the middle. This chain's CDR3 is CASTAETDYNEQFF. In DNA form, the CDR3 reads TGTGCCAGCACCGCTGAGACAGACTACAATGAGCAGTTCTTC.

This clone was found a few times. The V gene is TRBV25-1, the J gene TRBJ2-5; D possibly corresponds to TRBD1 (5 bases). The DNA end is a closer match to TRBJ2-7, so the J assignment may be wrong. The germline gives CDR1 MGHDK, CDR2 SYGVNS. The CDR3 spans 14 residues. CDR3 region: CASSESHDSYEQYF. CDR3 bases: TGTGCCAGCAGTGAATCCCATGACAGCTACGAGCAGTACTTC.

Concerning this clone itself: Other DNA sequences in the same sample also yield this CDR3. The rearrangement links TRBV5-1 to TRBJ1-2; D is uncertain. The CDR3 spans 13 residues. Trimming took 4 bases from V and 2 from J, leaving 9 bases between them. Germline-derived CDR1 and CDR2 are SGHRS and YFSETQ. The CDR3 protein is CASSPTGNYGYTF. CDR3 sequence (DNA): TGCGCCAGCAGCCCGACGGGAAACTATGGCTACACCTTC.

This chain joins TRBV30 and TRBJ1-5; D is uncertain. The germline V and J ends were trimmed by 3 bases and 0 bases, with 9 bases remaining between them. This CDR3 contains 14 residues. Per germline, CDR1 GTSNPN and CDR2 SVGIG (reference sequence). In nucleotides, the CDR3 is TGTGCCTGGAGGAACCCCTATAGCAATCAGCCCCAGCATTTT. This sequence encodes CAWRNPYSNQPQHF.

The CDR3 protein is CASSRFLTVTSGDTDTQYF. CDR3 bases: TGCGCCAGCAGCCGCTTCCTTACCGTTACTAGCGGAGACACAGATACGCAGTATTTT. The J gene is TRBJ2-3, the V gene TRBV4-1, with 8 bases identical to TRBD2. The CDR3 sequence is 19 residues long. V was pared by 4 bases and J by 2 bases, with 17 bases of the junction left unmatched. Germline V CDR1 and CDR2: MGHRA, YSYEKL.

J is TRBJ1-1 and V is TRBV29-1; perhaps TRBD1 as D (5 bases). The length of the CDR3 is 12 residues. Germline assignment: CDR1 SQVTM and CDR2 ANQGSEA. Trimming shortened V by 6 bases and J by 6 bases, and 14 bases separated the two germline ends. CDR3 protein: CSVADSRAEAFF. In nucleotides, the CDR3 is TGCAGCGTAGCAGACTCCAGGGCTGAAGCTTTCTTT.

The rearrangement uses TRBV5-1 and TRBJ2-1, with 7 bases that match TRBD2. Germline V lookup: CDR1 SGHRS, CDR2 YFSETQ. V was clipped by 7 bases and J by 1 base; unmatched bases: 5. This CDR3 has 14 residues. The CDR3 DNA follows: TGCGCCAGCGGGCGGGAGAGTTCCTACAATGAGCAGTTCTTC. Protein: CASGRESSYNEQFF.

This chain links TRBV7-9 with TRBJ1-1; possible D gene TRBD1, 5 bases. Germline assignment: CDR1 SEHNR and CDR2 FQNEAQ (reference sequence). Between the trimmed V and J ends, which lost 4 bases and 1 base, there was a span of 13 bases. CDR3 length: 15 residues. Here the CDR3 reads CASSSKGMGNTEAFF. The CDR3 region has the DNA TGTGCCAGCAGCTCCAAGGGGATGGGGAACACTGAAGCTTTCTTT.

V is TRBV5-1 and J is TRBJ2-1; the match to TRBD2 covers 14 bases. The V segment lost 4 bases and the J segment 14 bases; nucleotides outside the gene matches: 17. In germline, CDR1 is SGHRS, CDR2 YFSETQ. This CDR3 has 17 residues. CDR3 protein: CASSPWTSGRSVSWEFF. In DNA form, the CDR3 reads TGCGCCAGCAGCCCGTGGACTAGCGGGAGGAGTGTCTCGTGGGAGTTCTTC.

The chain combines TRBV6-5 with TRBJ1-1, with D possibly TRBD1 on 6 matching bases. Germline V gene lookup returns CDR1 MNHEY and CDR2 SVGAGI. The length of the CDR3 is 14 residues. Trimming removed 4 bases from V and 2 bases from J, with 11 bases in between. The DNA of the CDR3 is TGTGCCAGCAGTTGGGGCAGGGGAAACACTGAAGCTTTCTTT. It yields the protein CASSWGRGNTEAFF.